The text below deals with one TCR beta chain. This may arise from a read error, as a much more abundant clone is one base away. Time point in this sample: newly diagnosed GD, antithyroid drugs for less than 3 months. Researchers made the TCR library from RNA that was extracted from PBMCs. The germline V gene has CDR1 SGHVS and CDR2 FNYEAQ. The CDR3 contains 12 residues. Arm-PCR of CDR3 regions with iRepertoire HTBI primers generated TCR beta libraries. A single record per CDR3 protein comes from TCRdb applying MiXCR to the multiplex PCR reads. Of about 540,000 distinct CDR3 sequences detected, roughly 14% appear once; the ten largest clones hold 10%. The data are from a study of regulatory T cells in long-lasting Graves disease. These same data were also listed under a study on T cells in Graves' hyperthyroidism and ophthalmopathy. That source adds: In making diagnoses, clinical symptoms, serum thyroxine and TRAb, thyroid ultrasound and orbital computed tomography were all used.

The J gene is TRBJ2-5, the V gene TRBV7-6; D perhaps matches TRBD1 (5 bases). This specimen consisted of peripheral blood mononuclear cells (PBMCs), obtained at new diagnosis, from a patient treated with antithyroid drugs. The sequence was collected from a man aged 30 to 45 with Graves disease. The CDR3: CDSSVDSETQYF. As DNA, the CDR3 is TGTGACAGCAGCGTCGACAGCGAGACCCAGTACTTC.